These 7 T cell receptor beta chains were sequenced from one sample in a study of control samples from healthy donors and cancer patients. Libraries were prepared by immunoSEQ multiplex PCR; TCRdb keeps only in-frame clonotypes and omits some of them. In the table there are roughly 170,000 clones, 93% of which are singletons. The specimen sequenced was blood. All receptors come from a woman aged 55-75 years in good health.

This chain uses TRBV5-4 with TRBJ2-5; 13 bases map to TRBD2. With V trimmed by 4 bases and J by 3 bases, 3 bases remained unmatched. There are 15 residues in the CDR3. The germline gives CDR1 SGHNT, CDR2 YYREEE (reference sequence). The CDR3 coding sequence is TGTGCCAGCAGCCTTGGACTAGCGGGGGAAGAGACCCAGTACTTC. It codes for CASSLGLAGEETQYF.

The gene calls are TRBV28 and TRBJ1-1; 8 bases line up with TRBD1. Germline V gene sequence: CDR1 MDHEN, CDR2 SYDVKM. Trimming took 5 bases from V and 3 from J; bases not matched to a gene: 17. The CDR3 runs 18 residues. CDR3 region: CASSRSQWAGGMHTEAFF. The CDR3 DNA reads TGTGCCAGCAGTCGAAGTCAATGGGCAGGGGGCATGCACACTGAAGCTTTCTTT.

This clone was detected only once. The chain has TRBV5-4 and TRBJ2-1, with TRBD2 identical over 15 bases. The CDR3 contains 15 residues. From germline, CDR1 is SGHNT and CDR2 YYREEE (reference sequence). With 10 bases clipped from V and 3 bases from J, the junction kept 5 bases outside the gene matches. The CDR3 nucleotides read TGTGCCTCCGGACTAGCGGGGGGGATCTACAATGAGCAGTTCTTC. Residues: CASGLAGGIYNEQFF.

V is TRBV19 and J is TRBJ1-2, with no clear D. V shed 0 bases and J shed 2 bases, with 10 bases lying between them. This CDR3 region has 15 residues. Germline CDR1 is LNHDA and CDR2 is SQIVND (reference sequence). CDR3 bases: TGTGCCAGTAGTATAGACCTACAGATGAACTATGGCTACACCTTC. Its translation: CASSIDLQMNYGYTF.

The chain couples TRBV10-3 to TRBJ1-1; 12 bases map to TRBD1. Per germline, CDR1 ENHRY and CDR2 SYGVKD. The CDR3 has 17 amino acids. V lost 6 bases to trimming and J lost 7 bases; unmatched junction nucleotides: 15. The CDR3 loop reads CAISITPGTGGTGEAFF. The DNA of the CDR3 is TGTGCCATCAGCATCACCCCCGGGACAGGGGGCACCGGTGAAGCTTTCTTT.

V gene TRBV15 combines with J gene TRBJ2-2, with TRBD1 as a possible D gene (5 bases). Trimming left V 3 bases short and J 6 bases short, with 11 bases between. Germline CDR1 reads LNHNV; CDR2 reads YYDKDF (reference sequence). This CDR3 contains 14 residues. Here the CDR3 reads CATSSQGSAGELFF. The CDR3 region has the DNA TGTGCCACCAGCAGTCAGGGTTCGGCCGGGGAGCTGTTTTTT. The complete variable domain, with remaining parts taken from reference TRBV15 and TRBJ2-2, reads DAMVIQNPRYQVTQFGKPVTLSCSQTLNHNVMYWYQQKSSQAPKLLFHYYDKDFNNEADTPDNFQSRRPNTSFCFLDIRSPGLGDTAMYLCATSSQGSAGELFFGEGSRLTVL.

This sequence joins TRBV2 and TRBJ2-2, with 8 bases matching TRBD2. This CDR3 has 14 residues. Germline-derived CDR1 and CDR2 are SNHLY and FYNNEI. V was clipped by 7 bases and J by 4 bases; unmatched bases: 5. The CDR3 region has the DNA TGTGCCAGCATAGGGGCGGGGGGCACCGGGGAGCTGTTTTTT. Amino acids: CASIGAGGTGELFF.